A selection of T cell receptor beta chains follows, all from one sample in a study of tumor-infiltrating lymphocytes in primary liver carcinoma. TCRdb recomputed calls from the multiplex PCR reads with MiXCR, one row per CDR3 protein. The repertoire holds almost 45,000 distinct CDR3 sequences, around 75% seen once, with about 37% in the top ten. Sequenced: tumor-adjacent normal liver tissue. These TCRs come from a woman aged 25 to 45 with primary liver carcinoma and hepatitis B virus infection. Both conserved end residues are part of each CDR3. Clone size is not always given. Where it is, it says once, few, many or a class for expanded clones.

TRBV28,once,CTSSLPLDGWYSYEQYF
TRBV11-2,few,CASRIGYHEQYF
TRBV11-2,NA,CANSPGTVAFF
TRBV20-1,NA,CSARVHLNTGELLF
TRBV11-2,NA,CASSLREGTGEETQYF
TRBV5-4,NA,CASNPSPRTEAFF
TRBV4-1,NA,CARSQDRNTDTQYF
TRBV19,many,CASSPRTGHEQYF
TRBV11-3,NA,CASSLGFGEGAGRTDTQYF
TRBV4-1,NA,CASSQGLSGQETQYF
TRBV5-1,NA,CTSSLSLLERTDTQYF
TRBV12-3/TRBV12-4,NA,CASCFEGLTLEQCF
TRBV12-5,NA,CASIKDINEKLFF
TRBV4-1,NA,CASSQDGTKTDYGYTF
TRBV7-9,once,CPSSWGLAAPYEQYF
TRBV12-3/TRBV12-4,NA,CASSTSWAEAFF
TRBV12-3/TRBV12-4,many,CASSRTSGRIRGEQFF
TRBV6-2/TRBV6-3,NA,CASSQGGSAQHVNTEAFF
TRBV6-2/TRBV6-3,medium-sized,CASSLSETTDTQYF
TRBV7-9,few,CASSLPTHRYWQYF
TRBV5-1,NA,CTSSTGAVANEQFF
TRBV7-3,few,CASSSPVTGELFF
TRBV6-1,NA,CDSSKLAGDYSEQLF
TRBV11-2,NA,CACSTIGGGSWTYEQYF
TRBV4-1,NA,CASSHYMGTGLKSWTEAFF
TRBV13,NA,CGISLGGTSFYEQYF
TRBV11-2,NA,CASRPDAQLNTRELFF
TRBV11-2,few,CVSSRRGGLSTDTQYF
TRBV4-2,NA,CASSSLTDGAGELSF
TRBV29-1,NA,CSVSGRPFDYTF
TRBV10-2,NA,CASSGGGRTEQETQYF
TRBV5-6,NA,CTSSATSAERTGELFF
TRBV11-2,NA,CASSSRPGYEQFF
TRBV14,many,CASSQQRGWSYEQYF
TRBV6-1,many,CASSEAVQAGGLFF
TRBV11-3,NA,CASGKWAPISTETFF
TRBV6-6,many,CASSPLEGQKLFF
TRBV19,NA,CASSPWTGSGYTF
TRBV6-5,NA,CASSYVAGGAGELFF
TRBV4-2,NA,CASSQAAGRDLCEQYF
TRBV20-1,NA,CSVPAQDRATGELFF
TRBV24-1,NA,CATRGKYSTYNEQFF
TRBV14,many,CASSLTSRIGTQYF
TRBV20-1,NA,CSARDSGNLNEQFF
TRBV11-2,NA,CVSSSGLGLGDAQYF
TRBV7-8,once,CVSSLGAGGPGDTRYF
TRBV7-8,NA,CASSPHWGRNYNEQLF
TRBV4-2,NA,CASSQDSVVLGNEQFF